This record covers a single TCR beta chain. Antigen unknown. Primers included in the PCR were 60 Vbeta and 13 Jbeta primers. Sequencing was performed with immunoSEQ multiplex PCR; in TCRdb, only in-frame clones are kept and a portion is missing. The table lists 150,000 to 200,000 clones, 81% of them singletons, with around 2.1% in the top ten. The data belong to a study of cytomegalovirus exposure and HLA in healthy donors. Findings of the study overall: Exclusion applied to some V segments, including TRBV6-2 and TRBV6-3, as they were indistinguishable.

Germline-derived CDR1 and CDR2 are LNHDA and SQIVND (reference sequence). This CDR3 contains 14 residues. With V trimmed by 5 bases and J by 3 bases, 3 bases remained unmatched. Sequences were obtained from PBMCs. The chain couples TRBV19 to TRBJ1-5, with TRBD1 matching over 8 bases. The TCR originated in a woman under 30 in good health and CMV-seropositive. CDR3 protein: CASSDRGPNQPQHF. CDR3 nucleotide sequence: TGTGCCAGTAGTGACAGGGGCCCCAATCAGCCCCAGCATTTT.